The present T cell receptor (beta chain) was sequenced within a study of blood T cell repertoires in COVID-19. Seattle cases were enrolled at active infection and followed longitudinally. Libraries were prepared by immunoSEQ multiplex PCR; TCRdb keeps only in-frame clonotypes and omits some of them. The profile shows 150,000 or so clones, just over 90% of them singletons. Material: peripheral blood. This receptor was identified in a woman aged 60-75 years with COVID-19, enrolled during active disease.

CDR3 coding DNA: TGTGCCGCAGGTCAGCAGGGGCTAAAGCCCCAGCATTTT. It is translated as CAAGQQGLKPQHF. This sequence joins TRBV12-3 or TRBV12-4 and TRBJ1-5; a possible D gene is TRBD1 (6 bases). The CDR3 has 13 amino acids. V lost 11 bases to trimming and J lost 8 bases, with 19 bases between them.